A selection of T cell receptor beta chains follows, all from one sample in a study of cytomegalovirus exposure and HLA in healthy donors. This table comes from immunoSEQ multiplex PCR, and its TCRdb copy is limited to in-frame clones, with some not included. The repertoire holds more than 100,000 clones, with 80% to 90% as singletons. Sequencing was done on a sample of PBMCs. These receptor sequences come from a woman aged 25 to 39 in good health and CMV-seronegative. Each CDR3 is given with its conserved first and last residue. Each record gives: V gene, D gene, CDR3 length, J gene, clone size, CDR3 DNA, CDR3 protein. The D gene is left open where the match is weak. Only part of the rows carry a size: once, few, many, or a class if the clone is expanded.

v_gene: TRBV6-4
d_gene: TRBD2
len: 19
j_gene: TRBJ2-1
abundance: .
CDR3nt: TGTGCCAGCAGTGTGATGGGACTAGCGGGAGGCGCGGGCCACAATGAGCAGTTCTTC
CDR3aa: CASSVMGLAGGAGHNEQFF

v_gene: TRBV19
d_gene: .
len: 15
j_gene: TRBJ2-3
abundance: few
CDR3nt: TGTGCCAGTAGTATAGGGGCTAGCCGCCCAGATACGCAGTATTTT
CDR3aa: CASSIGASRPDTQYF

v_gene: TRBV10-3
d_gene: TRBD2
len: 16
j_gene: TRBJ2-4
abundance: .
CDR3nt: TGTGCCATCAGTGAGCAGCGGGATTCAGCCAAAAACATTCAGTACTTC
CDR3aa: CAISEQRDSAKNIQYF

v_gene: TRBV7-5
d_gene: .
len: 20
j_gene: TRBJ2-1
abundance: .
CDR3nt: TGTGTCAGAAGCGAAAAATCCGGGACAGGTATTTTTACGGGGCACAATGAGCAGTTCTTC
CDR3aa: CVRSEKSGTGIFTGHNEQFF

v_gene: TRBV14
d_gene: TRBD1
len: 15
j_gene: TRBJ2-2
abundance: .
CDR3nt: TGTGCCAGCAGCCAGGGACAGGCGCTCACCGGGGAGCTGTTTTTT
CDR3aa: CASSQGQALTGELFF

v_gene: TRBV12-5
d_gene: .
len: 15
j_gene: TRBJ2-3
abundance: .
CDR3nt: TGTGCTAGTGGTCTCCACCTGAGTGGCACAGATACGCAGTATTTT
CDR3aa: CASGLHLSGTDTQYF

v_gene: TRBV6-6
d_gene: TRBD2
len: 16
j_gene: TRBJ2-5
abundance: .
CDR3nt: TGTGCCAGCAGCTCCGGACTAGCGGGGCACCAAGAGACCCAGTACTTC
CDR3aa: CASSSGLAGHQETQYF

v_gene: TRBV7-9
d_gene: TRBD2
len: 12
j_gene: TRBJ2-3
abundance: .
CDR3nt: TGTGCCAGCAGACGACTAGCGGCTACGCAGTATTTT
CDR3aa: CASRRLAATQYF

v_gene: TRBV15
d_gene: .
len: 15
j_gene: TRBJ2-1
abundance: .
CDR3nt: TGTGCCACCAGCAGGGTTGGGACTCTTGGGGATGAGCAGTTCTTC
CDR3aa: CATSRVGTLGDEQFF

v_gene: TRBV13
d_gene: TRBD2
len: 17
j_gene: TRBJ2-1
abundance: .
CDR3nt: TGTGCCAGCAGCTTAAAGAAACGACTAGCGGCCTACAATGAGCAGTTCTTC
CDR3aa: CASSLKKRLAAYNEQFF

v_gene: TRBV19
d_gene: TRBD2
len: 15
j_gene: TRBJ2-1
abundance: .
CDR3nt: TGTGCCAGTAGTTCTCGGCGGGGGGGGTACAATGAGCAGTTCTTC
CDR3aa: CASSSRRGGYNEQFF

v_gene: TRBV15
d_gene: TRBD2
len: 21
j_gene: TRBJ2-3
abundance: .
CDR3nt: TGTGCCACCAGCAGAGATTCTTGGCTAGCGGGAGCTGACCCCTACACAGATACGCAGTATTTT
CDR3aa: CATSRDSWLAGADPYTDTQYF

v_gene: TRBV7-2
d_gene: TRBD2
len: 16
j_gene: TRBJ2-3
abundance: .
CDR3nt: TGTGCCAGCGGACTAGCGGGGGGCCTTAGCACAGATACGCAGTATTTT
CDR3aa: CASGLAGGLSTDTQYF

v_gene: TRBV4-1
d_gene: .
len: 13
j_gene: TRBJ1-4
abundance: few
CDR3nt: TGCGCCAGCAGCCAAGGCCAGGGTGAAAAACTGTTTTTT
CDR3aa: CASSQGQGEKLFF

v_gene: TRBV7-9
d_gene: TRBD1
len: 14
j_gene: TRBJ2-7
abundance: .
CDR3nt: TGTTCCAGCAGCCCGCCGGGACAGTCCTACGAGCAGTACTTC
CDR3aa: CSSSPPGQSYEQYF

v_gene: TRBV19
d_gene: .
len: 14
j_gene: TRBJ1-5
abundance: .
CDR3nt: TGTGCCAGTAGTCCCTGGGGAGGGGACCAGCCCCAGCATTTT
CDR3aa: CASSPWGGDQPQHF

v_gene: TRBV9
d_gene: TRBD2
len: 14
j_gene: TRBJ2-7
abundance: .
CDR3nt: TGTGCCAGCAGCGTCCGGGAGGCCCCCTACGAGCAGTACTTC
CDR3aa: CASSVREAPYEQYF

v_gene: TRBV5-6
d_gene: TRBD1
len: 15
j_gene: TRBJ2-1
abundance: .
CDR3nt: TGTGCCAGCAGCTTGCGACAGGGGAGAACCAATGAGCAGTTCTTC
CDR3aa: CASSLRQGRTNEQFF

v_gene: TRBV18
d_gene: TRBD1
len: 15
j_gene: TRBJ1-1
abundance: once
CDR3nt: TGTGCCAGCTCACGGCCGGGACAGGGGAGGACTGAAGCTTTCTTT
CDR3aa: CASSRPGQGRTEAFF

v_gene: TRBV6-5
d_gene: .
len: 13
j_gene: TRBJ2-1
abundance: .
CDR3nt: TGTGCCAGCAGTTACTCGGAGATTTATGAGCAGTTCTTC
CDR3aa: CASSYSEIYEQFF

v_gene: TRBV5-4
d_gene: TRBD1
len: 15
j_gene: TRBJ1-2
abundance: .
CDR3nt: TGTGCCAGCAGCTTACTCGGGACAGTTAACTATGGCTACACCTTC
CDR3aa: CASSLLGTVNYGYTF

v_gene: TRBV28
d_gene: .
len: 13
j_gene: TRBJ2-7
abundance: .
CDR3nt: TGTGCCAGCGACGACAAATTTTCCTACGAGCAGTACTTC
CDR3aa: CASDDKFSYEQYF

v_gene: TRBV7-2
d_gene: TRBD1
len: 17
j_gene: TRBJ1-1
abundance: few
CDR3nt: TGTGCCAGCAGCCCGCGTACAGGGGGCTTAATGAACACTGAAGCTTTCTTT
CDR3aa: CASSPRTGGLMNTEAFF

v_gene: TRBV2
d_gene: TRBD1
len: 15
j_gene: TRBJ1-4
abundance: .
CDR3nt: TGTGCCAGTCGGGACAGGGGGCTGTCTAATGAAAAACTGTTTTTT
CDR3aa: CASRDRGLSNEKLFF